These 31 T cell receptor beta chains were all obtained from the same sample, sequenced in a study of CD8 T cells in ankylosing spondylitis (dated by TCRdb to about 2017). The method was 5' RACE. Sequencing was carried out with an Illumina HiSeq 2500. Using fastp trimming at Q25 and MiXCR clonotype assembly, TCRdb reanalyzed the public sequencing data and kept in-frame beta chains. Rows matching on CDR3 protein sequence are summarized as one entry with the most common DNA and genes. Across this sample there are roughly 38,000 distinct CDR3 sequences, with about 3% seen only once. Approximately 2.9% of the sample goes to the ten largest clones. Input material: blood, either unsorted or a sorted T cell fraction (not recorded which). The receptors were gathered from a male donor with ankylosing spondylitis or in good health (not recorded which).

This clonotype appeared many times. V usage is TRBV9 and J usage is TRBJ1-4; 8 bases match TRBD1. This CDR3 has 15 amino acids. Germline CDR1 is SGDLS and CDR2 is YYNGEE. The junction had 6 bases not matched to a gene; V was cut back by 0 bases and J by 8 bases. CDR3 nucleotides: TGTGCCAGCAGCGTAGGTGGACAGGGAGGAGAAAAACTGTTTTTT. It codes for CASSVGGQGGEKLFF.

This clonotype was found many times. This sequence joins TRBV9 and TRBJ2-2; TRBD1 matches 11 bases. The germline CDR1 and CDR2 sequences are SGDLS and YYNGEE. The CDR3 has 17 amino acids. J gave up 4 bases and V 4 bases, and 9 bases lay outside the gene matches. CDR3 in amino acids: CASSPFTGTGGTGELFF. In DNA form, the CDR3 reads TGTGCCAGCAGCCCCTTTACTGGGACAGGGGGCACCGGGGAGCTGTTTTTT.

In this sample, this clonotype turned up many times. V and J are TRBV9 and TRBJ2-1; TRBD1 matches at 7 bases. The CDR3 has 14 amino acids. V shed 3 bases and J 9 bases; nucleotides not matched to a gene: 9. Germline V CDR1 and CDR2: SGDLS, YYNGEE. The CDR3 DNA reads TGTGCCAGCAGCGCCCAACAGGGGCTGGGTGAGCAGTTCTTC. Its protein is CASSAQQGLGEQFF.

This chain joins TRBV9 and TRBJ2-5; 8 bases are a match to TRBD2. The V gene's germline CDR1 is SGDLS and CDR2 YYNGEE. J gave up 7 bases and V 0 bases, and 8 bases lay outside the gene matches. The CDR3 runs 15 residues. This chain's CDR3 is CASSVDPTAGGTQYF. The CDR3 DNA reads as TGTGCCAGCAGCGTAGATCCCACGGCGGGGGGGACCCAGTACTTC.

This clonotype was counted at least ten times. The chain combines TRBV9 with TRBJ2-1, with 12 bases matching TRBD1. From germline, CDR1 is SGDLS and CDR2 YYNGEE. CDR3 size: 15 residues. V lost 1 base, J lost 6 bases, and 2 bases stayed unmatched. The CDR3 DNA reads TGTGCCAGCAGCGTATTGGGACAGGGGGCCAATGAGCAGTTCTTC. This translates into CASSVLGQGANEQFF.

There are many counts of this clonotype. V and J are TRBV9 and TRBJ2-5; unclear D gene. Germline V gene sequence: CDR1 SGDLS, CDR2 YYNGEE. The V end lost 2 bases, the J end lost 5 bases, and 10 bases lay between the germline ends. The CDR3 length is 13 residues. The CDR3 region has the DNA TGTGCCAGCAGCGTCCTCCTAGGGGAGACCCAGTACTTC. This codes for CASSVLLGETQYF.

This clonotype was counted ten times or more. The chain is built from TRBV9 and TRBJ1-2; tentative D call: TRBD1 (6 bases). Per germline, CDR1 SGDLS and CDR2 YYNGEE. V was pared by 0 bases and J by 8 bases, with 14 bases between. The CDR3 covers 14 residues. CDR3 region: CASSVDPGAEGYTF. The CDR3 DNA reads TGTGCCAGCAGCGTAGATCCGGGGGCGGAAGGCTACACCTTC.

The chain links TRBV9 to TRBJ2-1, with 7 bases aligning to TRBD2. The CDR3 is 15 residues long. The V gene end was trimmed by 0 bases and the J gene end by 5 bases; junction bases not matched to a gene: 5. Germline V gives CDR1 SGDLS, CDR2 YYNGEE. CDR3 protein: CASSVGGSGHNEQFF. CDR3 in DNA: TGTGCCAGCAGCGTAGGTGGTAGCGGGCACAATGAGCAGTTCTTC. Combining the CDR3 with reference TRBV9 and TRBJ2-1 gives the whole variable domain DSGVTQTPKHLITATGQRVTLRCSPRSGDLSVYWYQQSLDQGLQFLIQYYNGEERAKGNILERFSAQQFPDLHSELNLSSLELGDSALYFCASSVGGSGHNEQFFGPGTRLTVL.

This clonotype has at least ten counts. The CDR3 loop is CASSAVDSNTGELFF. In DNA, the CDR3 is TGTGCCAGCAGCGCGGTGGACTCAAACACCGGGGAGCTGTTTTTT. The rearrangement joins TRBV9 to TRBJ2-2; weak D call: TRBD2 (5 bases). The CDR3 runs to 15 residues. The V end lost 3 bases, the J end lost 2 bases, and 11 bases lay between the germline ends. Germline V gene sequence: CDR1 SGDLS, CDR2 YYNGEE.

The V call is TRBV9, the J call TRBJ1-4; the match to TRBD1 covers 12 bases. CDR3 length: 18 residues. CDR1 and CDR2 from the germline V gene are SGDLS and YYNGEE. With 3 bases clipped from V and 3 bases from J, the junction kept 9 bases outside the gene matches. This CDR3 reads CASSGSGTGGAANEKLFF. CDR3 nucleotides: TGTGCCAGCAGCGGCTCCGGGACAGGGGGCGCAGCTAATGAAAAACTGTTTTTT.

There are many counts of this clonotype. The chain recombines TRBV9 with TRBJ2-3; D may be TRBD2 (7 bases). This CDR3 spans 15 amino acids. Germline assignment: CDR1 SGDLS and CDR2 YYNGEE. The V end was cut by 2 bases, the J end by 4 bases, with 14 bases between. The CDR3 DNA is TGTGCCAGCAGCGTTGCCGGGGGGCTCGCAGATACGCAGTATTTT. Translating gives CASSVAGGLADTQYF.

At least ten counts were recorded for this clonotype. The CDR3 coding sequence is TGTGCCAGCAGCGTAGAGGCGGCGCGCACAGATACGCAGTATTTT. This encodes CASSVEAARTDTQYF. V and J are TRBV9 and TRBJ2-3, with D unclear. This CDR3 is built from 15 residues. Germline V gene data show CDR1 as SGDLS and CDR2 as YYNGEE. The V end lost 0 bases, the J end lost 1 base, and 9 bases lay between the germline ends.

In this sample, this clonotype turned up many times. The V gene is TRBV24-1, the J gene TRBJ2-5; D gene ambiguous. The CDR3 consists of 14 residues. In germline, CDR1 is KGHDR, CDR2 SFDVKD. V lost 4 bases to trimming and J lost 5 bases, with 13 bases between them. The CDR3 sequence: CATSDPLVRETQYF. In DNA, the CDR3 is TGTGCCACCAGTGACCCCTTGGTGAGGGAGACCCAGTACTTC.

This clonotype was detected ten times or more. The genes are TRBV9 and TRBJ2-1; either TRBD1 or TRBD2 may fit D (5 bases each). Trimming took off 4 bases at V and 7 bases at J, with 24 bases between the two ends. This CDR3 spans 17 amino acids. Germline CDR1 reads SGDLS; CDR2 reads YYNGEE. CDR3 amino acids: CASSRSTGTKGNNEQFF. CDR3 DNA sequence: TGTGCCAGCAGCCGATCGACCGGGACGAAGGGTAATAATGAGCAGTTCTTC.

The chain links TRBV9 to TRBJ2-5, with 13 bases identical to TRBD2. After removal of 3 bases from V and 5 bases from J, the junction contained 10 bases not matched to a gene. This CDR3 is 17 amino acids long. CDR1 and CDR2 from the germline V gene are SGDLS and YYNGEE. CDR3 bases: TGTGCCAGCAGCGGACCGAGACTAGCGGGAGGAGTGGAGACCCAGTACTTC. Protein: CASSGPRLAGGVETQYF. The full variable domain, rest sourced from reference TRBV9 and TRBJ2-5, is DSGVTQTPKHLITATGQRVTLRCSPRSGDLSVYWYQQSLDQGLQFLIQYYNGEERAKGNILERFSAQQFPDLHSELNLSSLELGDSALYFCASSGPRLAGGVETQYFGPGTRLLVL.

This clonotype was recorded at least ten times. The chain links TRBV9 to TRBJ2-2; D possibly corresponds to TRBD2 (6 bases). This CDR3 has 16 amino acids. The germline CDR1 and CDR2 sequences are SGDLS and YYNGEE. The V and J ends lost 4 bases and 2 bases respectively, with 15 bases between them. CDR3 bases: TGTGCCAGCAGCCTCCGTAGCGGCCCCAACACCGGGGAGCTGTTTTTT. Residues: CASSLRSGPNTGELFF. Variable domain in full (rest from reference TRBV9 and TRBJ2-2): DSGVTQTPKHLITATGQRVTLRCSPRSGDLSVYWYQQSLDQGLQFLIQYYNGEERAKGNILERFSAQQFPDLHSELNLSSLELGDSALYFCASSLRSGPNTGELFFGEGSRLTVL.

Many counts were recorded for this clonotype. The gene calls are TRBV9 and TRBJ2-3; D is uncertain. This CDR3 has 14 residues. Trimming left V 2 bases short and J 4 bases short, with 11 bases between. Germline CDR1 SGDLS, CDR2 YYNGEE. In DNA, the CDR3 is TGTGCCAGCAGCGTGAGTCTCGTCCCAGATACGCAGTATTTT. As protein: CASSVSLVPDTQYF.

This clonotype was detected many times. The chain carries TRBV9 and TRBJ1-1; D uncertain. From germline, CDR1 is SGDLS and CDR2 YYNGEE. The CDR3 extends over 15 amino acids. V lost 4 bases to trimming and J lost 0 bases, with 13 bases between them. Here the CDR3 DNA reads TGTGCCAGCAGCTCCCTGGGCAGCATGAACACTGAAGCTTTCTTT. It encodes CASSSLGSMNTEAFF.

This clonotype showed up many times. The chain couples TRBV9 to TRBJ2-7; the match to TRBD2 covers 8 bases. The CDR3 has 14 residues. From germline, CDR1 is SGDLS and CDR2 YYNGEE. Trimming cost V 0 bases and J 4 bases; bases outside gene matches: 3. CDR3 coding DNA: TGTGCCAGCAGCGTAGCAGCTAGCGGGTACGAGCAGTACGTC. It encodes CASSVAASGYEQYV.

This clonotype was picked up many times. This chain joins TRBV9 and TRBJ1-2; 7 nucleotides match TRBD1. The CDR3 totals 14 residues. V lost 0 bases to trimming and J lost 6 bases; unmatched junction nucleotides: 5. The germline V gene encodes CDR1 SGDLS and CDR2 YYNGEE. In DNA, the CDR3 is TGTGCCAGCAGCGTAGCAGACAGGGCTGATGGCTACACCTTC. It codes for CASSVADRADGYTF.

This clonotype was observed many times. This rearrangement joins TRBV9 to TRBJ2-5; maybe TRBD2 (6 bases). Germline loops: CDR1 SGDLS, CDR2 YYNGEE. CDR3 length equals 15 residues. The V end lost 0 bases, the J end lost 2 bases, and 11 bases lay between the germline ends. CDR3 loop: CASSVGRARQETQYF. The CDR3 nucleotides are TGTGCCAGCAGCGTAGGGAGGGCCAGGCAAGAGACCCAGTACTTC.

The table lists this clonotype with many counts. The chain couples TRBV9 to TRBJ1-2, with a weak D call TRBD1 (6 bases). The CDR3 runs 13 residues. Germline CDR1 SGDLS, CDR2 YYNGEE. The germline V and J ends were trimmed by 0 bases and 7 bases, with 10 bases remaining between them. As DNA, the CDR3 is TGTGCCAGCAGCGTAGACAGGGCGAGTGGCTACACCTTC. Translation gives CASSVDRASGYTF. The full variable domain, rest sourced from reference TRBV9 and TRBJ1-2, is DSGVTQTPKHLITATGQRVTLRCSPRSGDLSVYWYQQSLDQGLQFLIQYYNGEERAKGNILERFSAQQFPDLHSELNLSSLELGDSALYFCASSVDRASGYTFGSGTRLTVV.

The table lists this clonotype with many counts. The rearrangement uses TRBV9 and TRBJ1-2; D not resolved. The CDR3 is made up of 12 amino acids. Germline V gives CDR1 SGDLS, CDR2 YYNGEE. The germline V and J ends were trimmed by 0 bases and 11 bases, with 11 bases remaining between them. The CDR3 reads CASSVGRAPYTF. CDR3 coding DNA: TGTGCCAGCAGCGTAGGCAGAGCACCATACACCTTC.

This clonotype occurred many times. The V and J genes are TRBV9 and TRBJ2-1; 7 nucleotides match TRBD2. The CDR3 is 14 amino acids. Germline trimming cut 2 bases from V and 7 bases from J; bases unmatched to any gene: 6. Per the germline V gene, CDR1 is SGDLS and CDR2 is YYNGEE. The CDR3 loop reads CASSVEGGPNEQFF. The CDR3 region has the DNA TGTGCCAGCAGCGTTGAGGGAGGGCCAAATGAGCAGTTCTTC.

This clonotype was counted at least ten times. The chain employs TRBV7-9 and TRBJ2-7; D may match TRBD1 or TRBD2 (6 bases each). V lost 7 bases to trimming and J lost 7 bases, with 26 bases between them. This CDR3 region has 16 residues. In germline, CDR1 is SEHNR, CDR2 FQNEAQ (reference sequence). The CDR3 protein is CASKRQDYNLLGEQYV. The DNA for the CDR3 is TGTGCCAGCAAGAGACAGGACTATAACCTCCTGGGGGAGCAGTACGTC.

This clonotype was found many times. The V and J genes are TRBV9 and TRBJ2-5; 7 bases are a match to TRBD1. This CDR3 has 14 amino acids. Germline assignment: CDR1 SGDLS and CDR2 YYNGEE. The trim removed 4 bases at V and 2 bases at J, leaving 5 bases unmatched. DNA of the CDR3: TGTGCCAGCAGCCCGGGACAGAGTCAAGAGACCCAGTACTTC. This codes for CASSPGQSQETQYF.

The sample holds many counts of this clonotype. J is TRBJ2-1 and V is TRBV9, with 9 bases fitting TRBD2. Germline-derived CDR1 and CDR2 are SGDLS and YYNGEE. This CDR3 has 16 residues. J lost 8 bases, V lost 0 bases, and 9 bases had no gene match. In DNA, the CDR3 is TGTGCCAGCAGCGTAGTAACGGCGGGGGGGCCTTATGAGCAGTTCTTC. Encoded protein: CASSVVTAGGPYEQFF.

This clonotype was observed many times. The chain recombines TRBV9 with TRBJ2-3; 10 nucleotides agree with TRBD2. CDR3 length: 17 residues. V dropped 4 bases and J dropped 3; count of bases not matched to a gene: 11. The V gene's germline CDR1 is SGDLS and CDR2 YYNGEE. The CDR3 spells CASSKQPSGSRTDTQYF. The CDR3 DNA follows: TGTGCCAGCAGCAAACAACCTAGCGGGAGTCGGACAGATACGCAGTATTTT.

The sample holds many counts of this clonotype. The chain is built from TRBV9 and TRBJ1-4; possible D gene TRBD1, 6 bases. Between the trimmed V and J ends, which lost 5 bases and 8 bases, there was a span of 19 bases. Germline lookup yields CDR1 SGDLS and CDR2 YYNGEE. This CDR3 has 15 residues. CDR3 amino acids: CASSRRQDRREKLFF. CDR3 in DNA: TGTGCCAGCAGTCGCCGACAGGACAGAAGGGAAAAACTGTTTTTT.

The CDR3 is CASSVAPRGLNTGELFF. CDR3 bases: TGTGCCAGCAGCGTAGCTCCACGAGGACTGAACACCGGGGAGCTGTTTTTT. The gene calls are TRBV9 and TRBJ2-2; a weak D match, TRBD2 (5 bases). Germline V lookup: CDR1 SGDLS, CDR2 YYNGEE. This CDR3 comprises 17 residues. V lost 0 bases and J lost 1, with 13 bases in between.

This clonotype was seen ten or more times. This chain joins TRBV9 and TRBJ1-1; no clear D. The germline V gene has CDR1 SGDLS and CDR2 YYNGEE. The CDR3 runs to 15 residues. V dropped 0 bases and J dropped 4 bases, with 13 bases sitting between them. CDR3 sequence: CASSVDPGSGTEAFF. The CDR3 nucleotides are TGTGCCAGCAGCGTAGATCCGGGTTCGGGCACTGAAGCTTTCTTT.